The 21 T cell receptor beta chains below come from one sample, sequenced in a study of shared clonotypes between healthy human individuals. Sequencing used immunoSEQ multiplex PCR; TCRdb keeps in-frame clones, though not all of them. The repertoire holds some 450,000 clones, with roughly four fifths as singletons. The sequenced material came from PBMCs. These receptors originate from a woman in her thirties or forties in good health. Some clones in this sample may be carry-over from other donors' samples.

The V gene is TRBV5-1, the J gene TRBJ1-1; 12 positions agree with TRBD1. The trim removed 0 bases at V and 3 bases at J, leaving 6 bases unmatched. Germline V gene sequence: CDR1 SGHRS, CDR2 YFSETQ. This CDR3 is 17 amino acids long. The CDR3 bases are TGCGCCAGCAGCTTGGCCCCCGGGACAGGGGGCTACACTGAAGCTTTCTTT. The encoded protein is CASSLAPGTGGYTEAFF.

This clone was seen only a few times. The rearrangement links TRBV6-5 to TRBJ1-6; 7 bases line up with TRBD1. The CDR3 extends over 16 amino acids. CDR1 is MNHEY and CDR2 is SVGAGI in the germline V gene. V shed 4 bases and J 9 bases; nucleotides not matched to a gene: 12. The CDR3 is CASSWRTGTEVSPLHF. In nucleotides, the CDR3 is TGTGCCAGCAGTTGGAGGACGGGGACAGAGGTTTCACCCCTCCACTTT.

The J gene is TRBJ1-2, the V gene TRBV10-3; no clear D. Trimming pared 8 bases from V and 3 bases from J, leaving 16 bases between. The CDR3 length is 14 residues. Germline assignment: CDR1 ENHRY and CDR2 SYGVKD. The CDR3 region is CAIYKSGYDYGYTF. The CDR3, as DNA: TGTGCCATCTATAAGTCAGGTTACGACTATGGCTACACCTTC.

This sequence joins TRBV7-9 and TRBJ1-5; D remains ambiguous. CDR3 length: 13 residues. Per the germline V gene, CDR1 is SEHNR and CDR2 is FQNEAQ (reference sequence). Trimming stripped 5 bases from V and 4 bases from J, with 9 bases between. The DNA for the CDR3 is TGTGCCAGCAGCCCCTCGGGTAATCAGCCCCAGCATTTT. Its translation is CASSPSGNQPQHF.

This clone was detected only once. The genes are TRBV18 and TRBJ2-7; 7 bases agree with TRBD1. With V trimmed by 3 bases and J by 6 bases, 8 bases remained unmatched. The CDR3 has 14 residues. Germline V gene data show CDR1 as KGHSH and CDR2 as LQKENI. The CDR3 region has the DNA TGTGCCAGCTCACCCGGACAGGTGAACTCCGAGCAGTACTTC. Residues: CASSPGQVNSEQYF.

This clone was detected once. This chain links TRBV29-1 with TRBJ2-3; D is unresolved. CDR1 is SQVTM, CDR2 ANQGSEA, per germline. This CDR3 is built from 14 residues. V gave up 4 bases and J gave up 2 bases, with 13 bases separating them. The CDR3 DNA follows: TGCAGCGTTGTTTCCAGCGAATTCACAGATACGCAGTATTTT. Translating it yields CSVVSSEFTDTQYF.

In this sample, this clone turned up a few times. The chain links TRBV19 to TRBJ2-1; 10 bases match TRBD2. V trimming: 5 bases; J trimming: 6 bases; junction bases outside the gene matches: 7. Germline V CDR1 and CDR2: LNHDA, SQIVND (reference sequence). The CDR3 has 15 residues. Written as DNA, the CDR3 is TGTGCCAGTAGTTGGTCAAGCGGGAGGGCCAATGAGCAGTTCTTC. This translates into CASSWSSGRANEQFF.

V is TRBV28 and J is TRBJ1-4; TRBD1 matches at 10 bases. The CDR3 consists of 14 residues. J was trimmed by 7 bases and V by 8 bases; bases with no gene match: 7. Germline V CDR1 and CDR2: MDHEN, SYDVKM. The CDR3 loop is CASGRQGAREKLFF. CDR3 nucleotide sequence: TGTGCCAGCGGAAGACAGGGGGCCCGTGAAAAACTGTTTTTT.

V gene TRBV7-9 combines with J gene TRBJ2-1, with D possibly being TRBD2 (7 bases). Germline CDR1 is SEHNR and CDR2 is FQNEAQ (reference sequence). The CDR3 has 14 amino acids. The V and J ends lost 5 bases and 6 bases respectively, with 14 bases between them. The CDR3 sequence: CASSARGGINEQFF. The CDR3 region has the DNA TGTGCCAGCAGCGCGAGGGGGGGCATCAATGAGCAGTTCTTC. The entire variable domain, with the rest obtained from reference TRBV7-9 and TRBJ2-1, is as follows: DTGVSQNPRHKITKRGQNVTFRCDPISEHNRLYWYRQTLGQGPEFLTYFQNEAQLEKSRLLSDRFSAERPKGSFSTLEIQRTEQGDSAMYLCASSARGGINEQFFGPGTRLTVL.

The V gene is TRBV29-1, the J gene TRBJ2-7; a possible D gene is TRBD2 (5 bases). The CDR3 has 12 amino acids. Trimming removed 4 bases from V and 7 bases from J, with 14 bases in between. Germline lookup yields CDR1 SQVTM and CDR2 ANQGSEA. The CDR3 DNA reads as TGCAGCGTTGTGAGTGGGAGTGATGAGCAGTACTTC. It is translated as CSVVSGSDEQYF.

V usage is TRBV5-3 and J usage is TRBJ1-4; D may be TRBD1 (5 bases). TRBV5-3 is labeled an ORF, and its function is uncertain. CDR3 size: 19 residues. V was clipped by 0 bases and J by 3 bases, with 21 bases between them. For the CDR3, the DNA is TGTGCCAGAAGCTTGGGTCAGGGAGATGAACAGTTATCTAATGAAAAACTGTTTTTT. It yields the protein CARSLGQGDEQLSNEKLFF.

The chain recombines TRBV6-1 with TRBJ1-1; 12 bases align to TRBD1. The germline gives CDR1 MNHNS, CDR2 SASEGT. V was pared by 7 bases and J by 11 bases, with 14 bases of the junction left unmatched. This CDR3 is 15 amino acids long. The CDR3 DNA sequence: TGTGCCAGCAACTCCGGGACAGGGGGCCCATCTAGGGCTTTCTTT. It codes for CASNSGTGGPSRAFF.

This clone was counted between two and nine times. The chain combines TRBV28 with TRBJ2-3; the D gene could be TRBD1 or TRBD2 (5 bases each). From germline, CDR1 is MDHEN and CDR2 SYDVKM. V dropped 5 bases and J dropped 6 bases, with 15 bases sitting between them. This CDR3 is built from 14 residues. For the CDR3, the DNA is TGTGCCAGCAGTCCAATCCGGGGCCGGGATACGCAGTATTTT. Translated, it gives CASSPIRGRDTQYF.

The rearrangement joins TRBV7-3 to TRBJ2-7; 8 bases fit TRBD1. Germline CDR1 and CDR2: SGHTA and FQGTGA. With 6 bases clipped from V and 6 bases from J, the junction kept 7 bases outside the gene matches. The CDR3 covers 13 residues. CDR3 protein: CASSWQGASEQYF. The CDR3 coding sequence is TGTGCCAGCAGTTGGCAGGGGGCAAGCGAGCAGTACTTC.

About this clone: Only one base separates this from a far larger clonotype, so it likely reflects a read error. In nucleotides, the CDR3 is TGCAACGTTACCTCCCTCCGGGACAACGATGGCTACACCTTC. Amino acids: CNVTSLRDNDGYTF. The chain employs TRBV29-1 and TRBJ1-2, with a weak D call TRBD1 (6 bases). Germline-derived CDR1 and CDR2 are SQVTM and ANQGSEA. This CDR3 contains 14 residues.

Only a few counts were recorded for this clone. The J gene is TRBJ2-7, the V gene TRBV28, with TRBD2 identical over 10 bases. Germline values: CDR1 MDHEN, CDR2 SYDVKM. CDR3 length equals 17 residues. The trim removed 5 bases at V and 2 bases at J, leaving 12 bases unmatched. The CDR3 sequence: CASSPRQGLAVTYEQYF. CDR3 nucleotide sequence: TGTGCCAGCAGTCCAAGACAAGGACTAGCGGTCACCTACGAGCAGTACTTC.

The J gene is TRBJ1-3, the V gene TRBV5-1; TRBD1 matches 10 bases. V trimming: 1 base; J trimming: 1 base; junction bases outside the gene matches: 2. Germline CDR1 SGHRS, CDR2 YFSETQ. The CDR3 extends over 16 amino acids. CDR3: CASSLQGQGSGNTIYF. CDR3 DNA sequence: TGCGCCAGCAGCTTGCAGGGACAGGGGTCTGGAAACACCATATATTTT.

V and J are TRBV7-9 and TRBJ1-2, with TRBD1 matching over 8 bases. CDR3 size: 13 residues. J lost 13 bases, V lost 7 bases, and 14 bases had no gene match. CDR1 is SEHNR, CDR2 FQNEAQ, per germline (reference sequence). As DNA, the CDR3 is TGTGCCAGCAACCCTGACAGGGGTCCTGGTCGCACCTTC. Its protein is CASNPDRGPGRTF. The full variable domain, in which reference TRBV7-9 and TRBJ1-2 provide the parts outside the CDR3, is DTGVSQNPRHKITKRGQNVTFRCDPISEHNRLYWYRQTLGQGPEFLTYFQNEAQLEKSRLLSDRFSAERPKGSFSTLEIQRTEQGDSAMYLCASNPDRGPGRTFGSGTRLTVV.

The J gene is TRBJ2-3, the V gene TRBV5-6, with a weak D call TRBD2 (5 bases). The germline CDR1 and CDR2 sequences are SGHDT and YYEEEE. Trimming shortened V by 0 bases and J by 5 bases, and 13 bases separated the two germline ends. This CDR3 has 15 residues. The CDR3 loop is CASSLVGVGVDTQYF. CDR3 DNA: TGTGCCAGCAGCTTGGTGGGAGTTGGGGTAGATACGCAGTATTTT.

In its sample, this clone was seen many times. The gene calls are TRBV5-6 and TRBJ2-3; D is unclear. This CDR3 region has 15 residues. V shed 0 bases and J shed 0 bases, with 8 bases lying between them. Germline loops: CDR1 SGHDT, CDR2 YYEEEE. As DNA, the CDR3 is TGTGCCAGCAGCTTGGCCGCGAGGAGCACAGATACGCAGTATTTT. This sequence encodes CASSLAARSTDTQYF.

The J gene is TRBJ2-3, the V gene TRBV10-3; 7 bases are shared with TRBD1. CDR1 ENHRY and CDR2 SYGVKD come from the germline V gene. The trim removed 10 bases at V and 4 bases at J, leaving 14 bases unmatched. The CDR3 length is 15 residues. In DNA, the CDR3 is TGTGCCAGCAGCGGCTTGACAGGGCTCGCAGATACGCAGTATTTT. It yields the protein CASSGLTGLADTQYF.